The next 31 T cell receptor beta chains were all read from a single sample in a study of shared clonotypes between healthy human individuals. Clones were sequenced by immunoSEQ multiplex PCR, and TCRdb holds only the in-frame ones, with some missing. The table shows approximately 740,000 clones, with approximately 79% occurring only once. What was sequenced was memory CD4+ T cells sorted from blood. Subset denoted: CD45RA-negative fraction. These receptors were obtained from a woman between 25 and 40 years old in good health.

The chain links TRBV30 to TRBJ1-4; TRBD1 aligns across 9 bases. The CDR3 runs to 17 residues. In germline, CDR1 is GTSNPN, CDR2 SVGIG (reference sequence). V lost 1 base to trimming and J lost 3 bases; unmatched junction nucleotides: 9. The CDR3 loop reads CAWSEGQGSGANEKLFF. CDR3 bases: TGTGCCTGGAGTGAGGGACAGGGATCGGGGGCTAATGAAAAACTGTTTTTT.

The chain couples TRBV28 to TRBJ1-2, with TRBD1 as a possible D gene (5 bases). This CDR3 contains 14 residues. Trimming took 5 bases from V and 2 from J, leaving 12 bases between them. CDR1 MDHEN and CDR2 SYDVKM come from the germline V gene. This chain's CDR3 is CASSDRDLNYGYTF. The CDR3 region has the DNA TGTGCCAGCAGTGACCGGGACCTGAACTATGGCTACACCTTC.

The chain carries TRBV4-1 and TRBJ2-5; perhaps D is TRBD1 or TRBD2 (5 bases each). V was pared by 4 bases and J by 5 bases, with 20 bases between. CDR3 length: 16 amino acids. Germline CDR1 is MGHRA and CDR2 is YSYEKL. DNA of the CDR3: TGCGCCAGCAGCCTTGTTCCGGGACCCAGAGAGGAGACCCAGTACTTC. Its protein is CASSLVPGPREETQYF.

V usage is TRBV2 and J usage is TRBJ1-3, with D possibly matching TRBD1 (6 bases). V was trimmed by 2 bases and J by 0 bases, leaving 11 bases between them. CDR1 SNHLY and CDR2 FYNNEI come from the germline V gene. The CDR3 totals 16 residues. The CDR3 sequence: CASSELRGGSGNTIYF. The DNA of the CDR3 is TGTGCCAGCAGTGAACTTCGAGGGGGCTCTGGAAACACCATATATTTT. The full variable domain, with the rest looked up from reference TRBV2 and TRBJ1-3, is EPEVTQTPSHQVTQMGQEVILRCVPISNHLYFYWYRQILGQKVEFLVSFYNNEISEKSEIFDDQFSVERPDGSNFTLKIRSTKLEDSAMYFCASSELRGGSGNTIYFGEGSWLTVV.

V is TRBV27 and J is TRBJ2-3; D is undetermined. The CDR3 runs to 15 residues. V dropped 7 bases and J dropped 4 bases, with 18 bases sitting between them. CDR1 is MNHEY and CDR2 is SMNVEV in the germline V gene (reference sequence). The CDR3 bases are TGTGCCAGCAAGGGAACCCATAGTCTTTCAGATACGCAGTATTTT. This encodes CASKGTHSLSDTQYF.

The chain recombines TRBV19 with TRBJ1-2; TRBD1 agrees at 10 bases. V was pared by 5 bases and J by 2 bases, with 8 bases of the junction left unmatched. CDR1 is LNHDA and CDR2 is SQIVND in the germline V gene (reference sequence). The CDR3 has 16 residues. The CDR3 sequence: CASSVTPGQGNYGYTF. The DNA for the CDR3 is TGTGCCAGTAGTGTCACGCCGGGACAGGGGAACTATGGCTACACCTTC.

Comment on this clone: The same CDR3 can be traced to other DNA sequences in this sample. The chain joins TRBV18 to TRBJ1-3, with D perhaps matching TRBD1 (6 bases). The CDR3 has 14 amino acids. Germline-derived CDR1 and CDR2 are KGHSH and LQKENI. V was cut by 2 bases and J by 1 base, with 6 bases left in between. CDR3: CASSPGQSGNTIYF. CDR3 bases: TGTGCCAGCTCACCAGGACAGTCTGGAAACACCATATATTTT.

The chain employs TRBV10-3 and TRBJ1-2; D is undetermined. V lost 4 bases to trimming and J lost 2 bases, with 14 bases between them. CDR1 and CDR2 (germline): ENHRY, SYGVKD. CDR3 length: 15 amino acids. This chain's CDR3 is CAISGREELNYGYTF. The DNA for the CDR3 is TGTGCCATCAGTGGTAGGGAGGAATTAAACTATGGCTACACCTTC.

The chain links TRBV5-1 to TRBJ2-3; D is perhaps TRBD1 (6 bases). Trimming removed 4 bases at V and 2 bases at J, with 14 bases between. CDR3 length: 15 residues. The germline gives CDR1 SGHRS, CDR2 YFSETQ. The CDR3 loop reads CASSGNRDNTDTQYF. Written as DNA, the CDR3 is TGCGCCAGCAGCGGTAACCGGGACAACACAGATACGCAGTATTTT.

This clone was observed a handful of times. The chain uses TRBV27 and TRBJ1-1, with D tentatively TRBD1 (6 bases). From germline, CDR1 is MNHEY and CDR2 SMNVEV (reference sequence). The CDR3 runs 13 residues. The V end lost 6 bases, the J end lost 3 bases, and 11 bases lay between the germline ends. The CDR3 nucleotides are TGTGCCAGCAGATCTGGGGGCGACACTGAAGCTTTCTTT. Translation gives CASRSGGDTEAFF.

V and J are TRBV6-5 and TRBJ2-3; tentatively, D is TRBD1 (6 bases). The CDR3 contains 14 residues. Trimming took off 2 bases at V and 3 bases at J, with 9 bases between the two ends. Germline CDR1 MNHEY, CDR2 SVGAGI. This CDR3 is CASSYERGTDTQYF. The CDR3 DNA reads TGTGCCAGCAGTTACGAGAGGGGGACAGATACGCAGTATTTT.

CDR3 in DNA: TGTGCCAGCAGCTCCCTCGACAGGGTCGAGCAGTACTTC. It specifies CASSSLDRVEQYF. The chain links TRBV27 to TRBJ2-7; 7 bases fit TRBD1. The length of the CDR3 is 13 residues. V trimming: 6 bases; J trimming: 6 bases; junction bases outside the gene matches: 8. Germline loops: CDR1 MNHEY, CDR2 SMNVEV (reference sequence).

There are a few counts of this clone. The chain joins TRBV29-1 to TRBJ2-3, with D unclear. The V gene lost 8 bases and the J gene lost 5 bases, with 8 bases spanning the gap. Germline V gene lookup returns CDR1 SQVTM and CDR2 ANQGSEA. The CDR3 consists of 10 residues. CDR3 amino acids: CSHHGDTQYF. CDR3 DNA sequence: TGCAGCCACCACGGAGATACGCAGTATTTT.

Remarks on this clone: Other DNA sequences in this sample translate to the same CDR3. The chain joins TRBV11-3 to TRBJ2-1; no reliable D call. V was shortened by 5 bases and J by 0 bases, with 5 bases between the two germline ends. The CDR3 has 13 residues. In germline, CDR1 is SGHNT, CDR2 YENEEA. The CDR3: CASSPGSYNEQFF. CDR3 DNA sequence: TGTGCCAGCAGCCCCGGCTCCTACAATGAGCAGTTCTTC.

The rearrangement joins TRBV6-5 to TRBJ1-3; D uncertain. CDR1 is MNHEY and CDR2 is SVGAGI in the germline V gene. CDR3 length: 15 residues. V lost 5 bases and J lost 0, with 11 bases in between. The CDR3 DNA reads as TGTGCCAGCAGTCGAGGTCCCGTCTCTGGAAACACCATATATTTT. Translating it yields CASSRGPVSGNTIYF.

As for this clone: This sample also contains other DNA sequences that code for the same CDR3. This rearrangement joins TRBV4-1 to TRBJ1-5; TRBD1 agrees at 7 bases. The V and J ends lost 4 bases and 4 bases, in that order; junction bases with no gene match: 7. Germline assignment: CDR1 MGHRA and CDR2 YSYEKL. The CDR3 is 15 amino acids. The CDR3 DNA reads as TGCGCCAGCAGCCGAAACCGGGACAGAAATCAGCCCCAGCATTTT. Amino acid sequence: CASSRNRDRNQPQHF.

The CDR3 is CASRSSTGRHEQFF. The CDR3 DNA sequence: TGTGCCAGCAGGTCCTCGACAGGGCGCCATGAGCAGTTCTTC. The rearrangement joins TRBV5-6 to TRBJ2-1; 7 bases line up with TRBD1. From germline, CDR1 is SGHDT and CDR2 YYEEEE. The CDR3 totals 14 residues. With 5 bases clipped from V and 8 bases from J, the junction kept 10 bases outside the gene matches.

The V gene is TRBV7-9, the J gene TRBJ2-7; TRBD1 aligns across 9 bases. CDR1 is SEHNR and CDR2 is FQNEAQ in the germline V gene (reference sequence). V shed 2 bases and J 7 bases; nucleotides not matched to a gene: 3. This CDR3 contains 13 residues. In nucleotides, the CDR3 is TGTGCCAGCAGCTTAACCGGGACAGGGGAGCAGTACTTC. Amino acid sequence: CASSLTGTGEQYF.

The chain has TRBV28 and TRBJ2-7; 7 positions agree with TRBD1. Germline assignment: CDR1 MDHEN and CDR2 SYDVKM. V lost 2 bases to trimming and J lost 8 bases; unmatched junction nucleotides: 9. This CDR3 is 14 amino acids long. The CDR3 DNA follows: TGTGCCAGCAGTTTAGGTAACAGGGGATCCCAGCAGTACTTC. The encoded protein is CASSLGNRGSQQYF.

This sequence joins TRBV7-9 and TRBJ2-1, with TRBD1 matching over 7 bases. The germline CDR1 and CDR2 sequences are SEHNR and FQNEAQ (reference sequence). The J segment lost 9 bases and the V segment lost 5 bases, leaving 7 bases of the junction unmatched. This CDR3 contains 13 residues. The CDR3 reads CASSGQVLGEQFF. As DNA, the CDR3 is TGTGCCAGCAGCGGACAGGTTTTGGGTGAGCAGTTCTTC.

There are a few counts of this clone. The genes are TRBV10-3 and TRBJ2-1; maybe TRBD2 (5 bases). CDR3 size: 15 residues. Germline-derived CDR1 and CDR2 are ENHRY and SYGVKD. V was shortened by 4 bases and J by 2 bases, with 12 bases between the two germline ends. CDR3: CAISGPAEAYNEQFF. CDR3 nucleotide sequence: TGTGCCATCAGTGGGCCTGCGGAGGCCTACAATGAGCAGTTCTTC.

This clone was observed a handful of times. The V call is TRBV18, the J call TRBJ2-2; no clear D gene. The germline gives CDR1 KGHSH, CDR2 LQKENI. The CDR3 has 15 amino acids. V dropped 3 bases and J dropped 4 bases, with 12 bases sitting between them. In DNA, the CDR3 is TGTGCCAGCTCACCGTACGGATCGACCACCGGGGAGCTGTTTTTT. Its protein is CASSPYGSTTGELFF.

This rearrangement joins TRBV7-6 to TRBJ2-1, with no clear D. V was trimmed by 4 bases and J by 0 bases, leaving 22 bases between them. Germline loops: CDR1 SGHVS, CDR2 FNYEAQ. The CDR3 loop spans 19 amino acids. Here the CDR3 reads CASSYPFPPASPSYNEQFF. CDR3 DNA: TGTGCCAGCAGCTACCCCTTCCCCCCAGCGTCCCCCTCCTACAATGAGCAGTTCTTC.

This chain joins TRBV11-3 and TRBJ2-3; 14 bases are shared with TRBD2. The CDR3 contains 16 residues. Germline trimming cut 5 bases from V and 4 bases from J; bases unmatched to any gene: 5. Looked up from germline, CDR1 is SGHNT and CDR2 is YENEEA. In nucleotides, the CDR3 is TGTGCCAGCAGCCTGGGACTAGCGGGAGTGTCAGATACGCAGTATTTT. Translated, it gives CASSLGLAGVSDTQYF.

The genes are TRBV11-2 and TRBJ2-3; TRBD2 aligns across 9 bases. The CDR3 has 16 amino acids. V lost 5 bases, J lost 5 bases, and 11 bases stayed unmatched. Germline values: CDR1 SGHAT, CDR2 FQNNGV. The CDR3 spells CASSPYAGGTRDTQYF. Here the CDR3 DNA reads TGTGCCAGCAGCCCCTATGCGGGAGGGACCCGAGATACGCAGTATTTT.

The CDR3 region is CASSEQGYEQYF. The CDR3 nucleotides read TGTGCCAGCAGTGAACAGGGCTACGAGCAGTACTTC. The chain uses TRBV27 and TRBJ2-7, with D maybe TRBD1 (6 bases). CDR1 MNHEY and CDR2 SMNVEV come from the germline V gene (reference sequence). CDR3 size: 12 residues. The V end lost 5 bases, the J end lost 3 bases, and 8 bases lay between the germline ends.

The chain employs TRBV11-3 and TRBJ2-5; 15 bases are shared with TRBD2. J lost 4 bases, V lost 5 bases, and 8 bases had no gene match. CDR1 and CDR2 from the germline V gene are SGHNT and YENEEA. The CDR3 runs to 17 residues. The CDR3 DNA reads TGTGCCAGCAGCCCCGGACTAGCGGGAGGGGGGGGAGAGACCCAGTACTTC. This gives the protein CASSPGLAGGGGETQYF.

This chain connects TRBV10-3 to TRBJ1-2, with TRBD1 as a possible D gene (6 bases). The CDR3 has 13 amino acids. Per germline, CDR1 ENHRY and CDR2 SYGVKD. V dropped 2 bases and J dropped 2 bases, with 6 bases sitting between them. The CDR3 loop reads CAISEGQNYGYTF. CDR3 bases: TGTGCCATCAGTGAGGGACAGAACTATGGCTACACCTTC.

This chain uses TRBV4-2 with TRBJ2-2, with D possibly being TRBD2 (6 bases). This CDR3 contains 17 residues. V was pared by 0 bases and J by 5 bases, with 16 bases between. CDR1 is LGHNA, CDR2 YNFKEQ, per germline. The CDR3 here is CASSQEGPGAVTGELFF. The DNA for the CDR3 is TGTGCCAGCAGCCAAGAGGGTCCGGGAGCGGTTACCGGGGAGCTGTTTTTT.

The chain uses TRBV7-6 and TRBJ2-1, with TRBD2 identical over 7 bases. Germline loops: CDR1 SGHVS, CDR2 FNYEAQ. There are 15 residues in the CDR3. Losses at the gene ends were 1 base for V and 8 bases for J; bases not matched to a gene: 8. The CDR3: CASSLVGGVRDEQFF. As DNA, the CDR3 is TGTGCCAGCAGCTTAGTTGGGGGGGTTCGCGATGAGCAGTTCTTC.

The chain recombines TRBV28 with TRBJ2-5; D possibly corresponds to TRBD2 (6 bases). Germline V gene lookup returns CDR1 MDHEN and CDR2 SYDVKM. Between the trimmed V and J ends, which lost 10 bases and 1 base, there was a span of 19 bases. CDR3 length: 15 amino acids. The CDR3 loop is CATNRRRGFQETQYF. The CDR3, as DNA: TGTGCCACCAACCGCAGGCGGGGATTCCAAGAGACCCAGTACTTC. Based on the CDR3 plus reference TRBV28 and TRBJ2-5, the full variable domain is DVKVTQSSRYLVKRTGEKVFLECVQDMDHENMFWYRQDPGLGLRLIYFSYDVKMKEKGDIPEGYSVSREKKERFSLILESASTNQTSMYLCATNRRRGFQETQYFGPGTRLLVL.